This entry features one T cell receptor beta chain sequence. The antigen is undetermined. The CDR3 extends over 15 amino acids. Trimming removed 0 bases at V and 0 bases at J, with 6 bases between. Germline loops: CDR1 KGHSH, CDR2 LQKENI. Measured with immunoSEQ multiplex PCR; TCRdb has only the in-frame clones, and not every one. The sample includes under 100,000 clones, around 75% of them seen just once. These data are taken from a study of CD8 T cell repertoires and HIV-1 epitope variants. For the study at large: Controls were a CMV, EBV and flu peptide pool, Ebola AY9 negative control, and no-peptide well. Study results and limitations: Most of the nine antigen-specific clonotypes appeared cross-reactive to autologous or escape variants.

The chain combines TRBV18 with TRBJ1-3; D is undetermined. This receptor was taken from a male donor with HIV. Sequencing was done on a sample of uncultured baseline CD8+ T cells from peripheral blood mononuclear cells (PBMCs). Here the CDR3 DNA reads TGTGCCAGCTCACCACCCGTAGTCTCTGGAAACACCATATATTTT. Protein sequence: CASSPPVVSGNTIYF.